The clone carrying this T cell receptor beta chain came up once. The data originate from a study of blood T cell repertoires in COVID-19. The repertoire was sequenced with immunoSEQ multiplex PCR; TCRdb's copy has only in-frame clones and lacks some. The table lists about 74,000 clones, about 91% of them singletons. The ends lost 2 bases at V and 3 bases at J; junction bases unmatched: 6. There are 15 residues in the CDR3. The germline CDR1 and CDR2 sequences are MNHNS and SASEGT. Specimen: peripheral blood. V and J are TRBV6-1 and TRBJ2-7; TRBD1 matches 8 bases. The source is a woman aged 80 or over with active or convalescent COVID-19. CDR3 DNA sequence: TGTGCCAGCAGTGAAATAGGGACAGGACTCTACGAGCAGTACTTC. It is translated as CASSEIGTGLYEQYF.